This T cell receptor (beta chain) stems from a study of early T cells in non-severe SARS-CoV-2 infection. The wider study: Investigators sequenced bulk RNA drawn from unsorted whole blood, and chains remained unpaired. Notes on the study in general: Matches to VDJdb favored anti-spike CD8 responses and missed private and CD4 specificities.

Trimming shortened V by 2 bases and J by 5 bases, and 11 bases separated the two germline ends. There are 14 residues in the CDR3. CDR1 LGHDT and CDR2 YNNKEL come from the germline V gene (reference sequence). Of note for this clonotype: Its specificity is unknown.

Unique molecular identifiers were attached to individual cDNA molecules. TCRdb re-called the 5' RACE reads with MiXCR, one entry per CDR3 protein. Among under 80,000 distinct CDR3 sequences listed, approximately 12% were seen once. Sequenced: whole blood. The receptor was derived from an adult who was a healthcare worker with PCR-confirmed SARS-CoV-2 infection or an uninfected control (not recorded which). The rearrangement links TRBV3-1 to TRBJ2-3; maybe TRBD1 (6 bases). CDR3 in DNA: TGTGCCAGCAGCCAACCTACAGGGTTAGATACGCAGTATTTT. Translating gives CASSQPTGLDTQYF.